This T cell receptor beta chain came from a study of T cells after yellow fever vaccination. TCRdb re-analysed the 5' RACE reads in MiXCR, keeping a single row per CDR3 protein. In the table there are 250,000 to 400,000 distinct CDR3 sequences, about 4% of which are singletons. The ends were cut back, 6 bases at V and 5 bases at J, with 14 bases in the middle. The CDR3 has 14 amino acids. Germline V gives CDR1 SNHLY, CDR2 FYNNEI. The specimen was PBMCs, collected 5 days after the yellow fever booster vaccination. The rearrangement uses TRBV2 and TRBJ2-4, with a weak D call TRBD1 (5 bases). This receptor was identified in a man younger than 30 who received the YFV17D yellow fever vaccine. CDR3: CASRRGTDQNIQYF. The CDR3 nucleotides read TGTGCCAGCAGAAGGGGAACAGACCAAAACATTCAGTACTTC.